What follows describes a single T cell receptor (beta chain). Its target is unknown. 13 Jbeta primers and 60 Vbeta primers were used for the PCR. Sequenced by immunoSEQ multiplex PCR; TCRdb stores in-frame clones only, minus some. Of about 82,000 clones in the sample, about 78% were seen once. The data belong to a study of cytomegalovirus exposure and HLA in healthy donors. Study-wide results and limits: A highly shared variant cluster was judged a likely technical artifact.

Source material: PBMCs. This clonotype originated in a middle-aged man in good health and CMV-seronegative.

CDR3 in DNA: TGTGCCAGCAGTTACTCGAAGTCGGGGTCGGCTGGCTACACCTTC. Its protein product is CASSYSKSGSAGYTF. The chain carries TRBV6-5 and TRBJ1-2; D is uncertain. Per germline, CDR1 MNHEY and CDR2 SVGAGI. CDR3 length: 15 amino acids. V lost 0 bases to trimming and J lost 7 bases, with 15 bases between them.